These 24 T cell receptor beta chains originate from one sample sequenced in a study of cytomegalovirus exposure and HLA in healthy donors. Use of 60 Vbeta and 13 Jbeta primers characterized the PCR. The method was immunoSEQ multiplex PCR; TCRdb's version includes in-frame clones alone and lacks a portion of them. The data contain approximately 140,000 clones, about three quarters of them seen just once; the ten biggest clones take up less than 3.5%. The sequencing sample was made of PBMCs. Every receptor here comes from a human donor in good health.

This chain connects TRBV15 to TRBJ1-2, with 7 bases lining up with TRBD1. In germline, CDR1 is LNHNV, CDR2 YYDKDF (reference sequence). V dropped 1 base and J dropped 3; count of bases not matched to a gene: 2. The CDR3 is made up of 14 amino acids. CDR3 region: CATSRGDRDYGYTF. CDR3 DNA sequence: TGTGCCACCAGCAGAGGAGACAGGGACTATGGCTACACCTTC.

The chain carries TRBV27 and TRBJ2-4; 8 bases map to TRBD1. Germline CDR1 and CDR2: MNHEY and SMNVEV (reference sequence). Germline trimming cut 6 bases from V and 3 bases from J; bases unmatched to any gene: 4. The CDR3 extends over 14 amino acids. CDR3 residues: CASSRTGFKNIQYF. In nucleotides, the CDR3 is TGTGCCAGCAGCCGGACAGGGTTCAAAAACATTCAGTACTTC.

The rearrangement links TRBV18 to TRBJ2-1, with 12 bases aligning to TRBD2. The germline V gene has CDR1 KGHSH and CDR2 LQKENI. The junction had 8 bases not matched to a gene; V was cut back by 5 bases and J by 6 bases. The CDR3 runs to 16 residues. Written as DNA, the CDR3 is TGTGCCAGCTCAACCCGACTAGCGGGGGCCGGCAATGAGCAGTTCTTC. It specifies CASSTRLAGAGNEQFF.

This clone showed up just once. The chain is built from TRBV6-1 and TRBJ1-6; 8 nucleotides line up with TRBD1. The CDR3 loop spans 16 amino acids. Germline V lookup: CDR1 MNHNS, CDR2 SASEGT. V shed 3 bases and J 1 base; nucleotides not matched to a gene: 2. CDR3 sequence (DNA): TGTGCCAGCAGTGACAGGGGGCTGTCCTATAATTCACCCCTCCACTTT. It codes for CASSDRGLSYNSPLHF.

The rearrangement uses TRBV6-5 and TRBJ1-1, with D possibly matching TRBD1 (6 bases). The CDR3 loop spans 13 amino acids. Germline CDR1 is MNHEY and CDR2 is SVGAGI. Between the trimmed V and J ends, which lost 7 bases and 2 bases, there was a span of 11 bases. As DNA, the CDR3 is TGTGCCAGCAACCAGGGGCCTAACACTGAAGCTTTCTTT. Amino acid sequence: CASNQGPNTEAFF.

The chain employs TRBV5-4 and TRBJ2-7; TRBD1 aligns across 9 bases. In germline, CDR1 is SGHNT, CDR2 YYREEE (reference sequence). This CDR3 has 14 amino acids. With V trimmed by 2 bases and J by 3 bases, 3 bases remained unmatched. CDR3 in amino acids: CASSLQGALYEQYF. CDR3 in DNA: TGTGCCAGCAGCTTACAGGGGGCTCTCTACGAGCAGTACTTC.

This chain connects TRBV18 to TRBJ2-3, with D perhaps TRBD2 (6 bases). Germline V gene data show CDR1 as KGHSH and CDR2 as LQKENI. This CDR3 spans 16 amino acids. V shed 3 bases and J shed 4 bases, with 17 bases lying between them. The CDR3 spells CASSPTGGVRSDTQYF. CDR3 in DNA: TGTGCCAGCTCACCGACCGGAGGGGTACGGTCAGATACGCAGTATTTT.

CDR3 protein: CASSFHPDRGIYNSPLHF. The CDR3 DNA sequence: TGTGCCAGCAGTTTTCACCCGGACAGGGGAATTTATAATTCACCCCTCCACTTT. The chain has TRBV27 and TRBJ1-6; 9 positions match TRBD1. V shed 3 bases, J shed 4 bases, and the junction held 10 bases outside the gene matches. Per germline, CDR1 MNHEY and CDR2 SMNVEV (reference sequence). The CDR3 is 18 amino acids.

The chain carries TRBV11-2 and TRBJ2-5; 10 positions agree with TRBD1. V shed 0 bases, J shed 2 bases, and the junction held 3 bases outside the gene matches. Germline V gene sequence: CDR1 SGHAT, CDR2 FQNNGV. This CDR3 spans 16 amino acids. CDR3 in amino acids: CASSLETGGRQETQYF. DNA of the CDR3: TGTGCCAGCAGCTTAGAGACAGGGGGCCGGCAAGAGACCCAGTACTTC.

A word on this clone: At one end, the junction sequence differs from germline, possibly due to a read error. The rearrangement links TRBV7-9 to TRBJ2-7, with 9 bases aligning to TRBD1. Germline values: CDR1 SEHNR, CDR2 FQNEAQ (reference sequence). This CDR3 contains 16 residues. CDR3 bases: TGTTCCAGCAGCCAAACAGACAGGGGGAGTCCCTACGAGCAGTACTTC. Translated, it gives CSSSQTDRGSPYEQYF.

The chain recombines TRBV28 with TRBJ1-2; 8 bases line up with TRBD1. Trimming at V came to 6 bases and at J to 4 bases, leaving 10 bases not matched to a gene. The CDR3 length is 15 residues. Germline V lookup: CDR1 MDHEN, CDR2 SYDVKM. The CDR3 DNA is TGTGCCAGCAGCCCAGGACAGGGTCTGGCCTATGGCTACACCTTC. As protein: CASSPGQGLAYGYTF.

This rearrangement joins TRBV7-9 to TRBJ2-2; 9 nucleotides match TRBD2. Germline CDR1 and CDR2: SEHNR and FQNEAQ (reference sequence). The CDR3 extends over 17 amino acids. The V segment lost 4 bases and the J segment 1 base; nucleotides outside the gene matches: 7. The CDR3 loop reads CASSSQLAGLNTGELFF. CDR3 nucleotide sequence: TGTGCCAGCAGCTCGCAACTAGCGGGCCTGAACACCGGGGAGCTGTTTTTT.

The rearrangement joins TRBV19 to TRBJ2-7; 16 bases line up with TRBD2. The germline CDR1 and CDR2 sequences are LNHDA and SQIVND (reference sequence). This CDR3 comprises 18 residues. Germline trimming cut 7 bases from V and 0 bases from J; bases unmatched to any gene: 9. The CDR3 loop is CASTTPGTSGRGSYEQYF. The CDR3 nucleotides read TGTGCCAGTACCACCCCGGGGACTAGCGGGAGGGGCTCCTACGAGCAGTACTTC.

This clone was observed a few times. The gene calls are TRBV5-4 and TRBJ1-2; TRBD1 agrees at 8 bases. Trimming took 0 bases from V and 9 from J; bases not matched to a gene: 13. Germline CDR1 reads SGHNT; CDR2 reads YYREEE (reference sequence). The CDR3 runs to 16 residues. CDR3 coding DNA: TGTGCCAGCAGCTTGGCCGGGGCAGGGGGCAGGAATAGCTACACCTTC. Translating gives CASSLAGAGGRNSYTF.

The gene calls are TRBV7-9 and TRBJ2-5, with 9 nucleotides matching TRBD2. After removal of 11 bases from V and 5 bases from J, the junction contained 9 bases not matched to a gene. CDR1 SEHNR and CDR2 FQNEAQ come from the germline V gene (reference sequence). The CDR3 has 13 residues. CDR3 bases: TGTGCCTCGCTAGCGGGGTATGGGGAGACCCAGTACTTC. Protein: CASLAGYGETQYF.

The chain has TRBV11-2 and TRBJ2-5; TRBD1 might be the D (5 bases). The length of the CDR3 is 15 residues. With 0 bases removed from V and 5 bases from J, the gap between germline ends came to 13 bases. Germline-derived CDR1 and CDR2 are SGHAT and FQNNGV. This chain's CDR3 is CASSLDLLRAETQYF. The CDR3 DNA is TGTGCCAGCAGCTTAGATCTTCTCAGGGCGGAGACCCAGTACTTC.

The table lists this clone with a count of one. The chain combines TRBV19 with TRBJ1-6, with a weak D call TRBD1 (6 bases). CDR1 LNHDA and CDR2 SQIVND come from the germline V gene (reference sequence). Trimming stripped 9 bases from V and 3 bases from J, with 9 bases between. The CDR3 sequence is 13 residues long. The CDR3 DNA reads as TGTGCCAGCCGACAGGTCTATAATTCACCCCTCCACTTT. It yields the protein CASRQVYNSPLHF.

This clone was found once. CDR3 DNA: TGTGCCAGCAGCGTAGCCTCGGGTAAAGATACGCAGTATTTT. This gives the protein CASSVASGKDTQYF. The chain couples TRBV9 to TRBJ2-3, with D unclear. Germline V CDR1 and CDR2: SGDLS, YYNGEE. The CDR3 is 14 amino acids. Deletions cut 0 bases from V and 5 bases from J, with 10 bases between.

The chain recombines TRBV11-2 with TRBJ1-4; D gene uncertain. In germline, CDR1 is SGHAT, CDR2 FQNNGV. V was pared by 5 bases and J by 8 bases, with 12 bases between. The CDR3 sequence is 13 residues long. The CDR3 loop is CASSPIGEEKLFF. Written as DNA, the CDR3 is TGTGCCAGCAGCCCGATTGGGGAGGAAAAACTGTTTTTT.

The rearrangement joins TRBV15 to TRBJ2-7; weak D call: TRBD1 (5 bases). V was shortened by 0 bases and J by 1 base, with 7 bases between the two germline ends. The CDR3 covers 14 residues. Looked up from germline, CDR1 is LNHNV and CDR2 is YYDKDF (reference sequence). CDR3 nucleotides: TGTGCCACCAGCAGAGATAAGGGGTCCTACGAGCAGTACTTC. Translated, it gives CATSRDKGSYEQYF. Filled out from reference TRBV15 and TRBJ2-7, the complete variable domain reads DAMVIQNPRYQVTQFGKPVTLSCSQTLNHNVMYWYQQKSSQAPKLLFHYYDKDFNNEADTPDNFQSRRPNTSFCFLDIRSPGLGDTAMYLCATSRDKGSYEQYFGPGTRLTVT.

The V call is TRBV5-6, the J call TRBJ1-2, with TRBD1 identical over 7 bases. The CDR3 extends over 16 amino acids. The V segment lost 4 bases and the J segment 4 bases; nucleotides outside the gene matches: 13. Per germline, CDR1 SGHDT and CDR2 YYEEEE. CDR3 nucleotides: TGTGCCAGCAGCCGATCCGGGACAGAAGACGCCTATGGCTACACCTTC. Amino acids: CASSRSGTEDAYGYTF. The full variable domain, completed using reference TRBV5-6 and TRBJ1-2, is DAGVTQSPTHLIKTRGQQVTLRCSPKSGHDTVSWYQQALGQGPQFIFQYYEEEERQRGNFPDRFSGHQFPNYSSELNVNALLLGDSALYLCASSRSGTEDAYGYTFGSGTRLTVV.

The genes are TRBV9 and TRBJ2-5, with 10 bases that match TRBD1. The junction had 14 bases not matched to a gene; V was cut back by 4 bases and J by 11 bases. The CDR3 is 15 amino acids. Germline assignment: CDR1 SGDLS and CDR2 YYNGEE. CDR3 sequence (DNA): TGTGCCAGCAGCCCATTTGGGACAGGGGTCGGAGAGCAGTACTTC. Residues: CASSPFGTGVGEQYF.

The rearrangement links TRBV7-2 to TRBJ2-3; TRBD2 agrees at 12 bases. There are 18 residues in the CDR3. Looked up from germline, CDR1 is SGHTA and CDR2 is FQGNSA. Trimming took 5 bases from V and 3 from J; bases not matched to a gene: 12. The CDR3 loop reads CASSPRPSGRGWTDTQYF. CDR3 DNA sequence: TGTGCCAGCAGCCCGCGACCTAGCGGGAGGGGGTGGACAGATACGCAGTATTTT.

This chain links TRBV4-3 with TRBJ2-7; TRBD2 aligns across 8 bases. This CDR3 has 15 residues. V was pared by 0 bases and J by 8 bases, with 9 bases of the junction left unmatched. The V gene's germline CDR1 is LGHNA and CDR2 YSLEER. The CDR3 region is CASSQDRGGGNKQYF. The CDR3 DNA reads as TGCGCCAGCAGCCAAGACCGGGGGGGAGGGAACAAGCAGTACTTC.